The 12 T cell receptor beta chains presented below share a single source sample, sequenced in a study of regulatory T cells in long-lasting Graves disease. Construction of the TCR beta libraries employed iRepertoire HTBI primers in conjunction with Arm-PCR of CDR3 regions. Each CDR3 protein gets one entry after TCRdb re-called the multiplex PCR reads with MiXCR. The sample has approximately 470,000 distinct CDR3 sequences; 16% are singletons. The time point denotes: newly diagnosed GD, antithyroid drugs for less than 3 months. PBMC RNA served as the TCR library source. This sample also belongs to another study, concerning T cells in Graves' hyperthyroidism and ophthalmopathy.

The material sequenced was peripheral blood mononuclear cells (PBMCs), taken at new diagnosis, from a patient treated with antithyroid drugs. The receptors stem from a man aged 40-55 years with Graves disease.

This clonotype has a count of ten or more. The chain carries TRBV5-1 and TRBJ2-5; the D gene is possibly TRBD1 (6 bases). The CDR3 spans 12 residues. The germline CDR1 and CDR2 sequences are SGHRS and YFSETQ. Trimming took off 3 bases at V and 9 bases at J, with 12 bases between the two ends. CDR3 in amino acids: CASSSGQMAQYF. The CDR3 DNA is TGCGCCAGCAGCTCAGGACAGATGGCCCAGTACTTC.

This clonotype was detected ten times or more. J is TRBJ1-2 and V is TRBV24-1, with D possibly being TRBD1 (5 bases). CDR3 length equals 14 residues. Trimming stripped 0 bases from V and 6 bases from J, with 10 bases between. Germline values: CDR1 KGHDR, CDR2 SFDVKD. Here the CDR3 DNA reads TGTGCCACCAGTGATTTGAAGGGGACGGATGGCTACACCTTC. It encodes CATSDLKGTDGYTF.

In regard to this clonotype: A much larger clone differs by one base, so this may be a read error. This chain links TRBV27 with TRBJ2-3, with no clear D. The CDR3 is made up of 12 amino acids. CDR1 is MNHEY, CDR2 SMNVEV, per germline (reference sequence). The ends were cut back, 3 bases at V and 10 bases at J, with 11 bases in the middle. The CDR3 sequence is CASSLADGSQYF. The CDR3 DNA sequence: TGTGCCAGCAGTTTGGCGGACGGGTCGCAGTATTTT.

CDR3 nucleotides: TGTGCCAGCACATCTCCAAGCGGGAGCGAGTATTTT. This encodes CASTSPSGSEYF. The chain links TRBV28 to TRBJ2-3; 8 bases align to TRBD2. Germline loops: CDR1 MDHEN, CDR2 SYDVKM. CDR3 length: 12 amino acids. The trim removed 7 bases at V and 13 bases at J, leaving 10 bases unmatched.

This clonotype was counted ten times or more. The V and J genes are TRBV11-2 and TRBJ2-2; no clear D gene. CDR1 is SGHAT, CDR2 FQNNGV, per germline. V shed 1 base and J shed 6 bases, with 6 bases lying between them. The length of the CDR3 is 13 residues. CDR3 coding DNA: TGTGCCAGCAGCTTAGGTTATTCCGGGGAGCTGTTTTTT. Translation gives CASSLGYSGELFF. The variable domain in full, completed from reference TRBV11-2 and TRBJ2-2, reads EAGVAQSPRYKIIEKRQSVAFWCNPISGHATLYWYQQILGQGPKLLIQFQNNGVVDDSQLPKDRFSAERLKGVDSTLKIQPAKLEDSAVYLCASSLGYSGELFFGEGSRLTVL.

The V and J genes are TRBV20-1 and TRBJ2-3; D ambiguous. Germline CDR1 and CDR2: DFQATT and SNEGSKA (reference sequence). This CDR3 has 11 residues. V dropped 6 bases and J dropped 6 bases, with 10 bases sitting between them. CDR3 in DNA: TGCAGTGCCGTCGAGGTGGATACGCAGTATTTT. Protein product: CSAVEVDTQYF.

CDR3 sequence: CSARRGLAGSWGRTDTQYF. CDR3 DNA sequence: TGCAGTGCTAGGAGGGGACTAGCGGGAAGTTGGGGCCGCACAGATACGCAGTATTTT. This chain joins TRBV20-1 and TRBJ2-3; TRBD2 agrees at 13 bases. The CDR3 has 19 amino acids. Germline lookup yields CDR1 DFQATT and CDR2 SNEGSKA (reference sequence). J was trimmed by 1 base and V by 3 bases; bases with no gene match: 13.

The chain employs TRBV6-5 and TRBJ1-3, with 7 bases lining up with TRBD1. Germline CDR1 and CDR2: MNHEY and SVGAGI. The CDR3 is made up of 16 amino acids. The V and J ends lost 4 bases and 0 bases, in that order; junction bases with no gene match: 6. In DNA form, the CDR3 reads TGTGCCAGCAGTTTCCAGGACAGGACCTCTGGAAACACCATATATTTT. Its protein product is CASSFQDRTSGNTIYF.

This clonotype has a handful of counts. A much larger clone lies a single base off, so this may be a read error. This chain joins TRBV6-5 and TRBJ2-1; no reliable D call. Germline V gene data show CDR1 as MNHEY and CDR2 as SVGAGI. V dropped 4 bases and J dropped 10 bases, with 8 bases sitting between them. The CDR3 covers 11 residues. CDR3 sequence reads: CASSCPGEQFF. Here the CDR3 DNA reads TGTGCCAGCAGTTGCCCCGGCGAGCAGTTCTTC.

The CDR3 bases are TGTGCCACTTTGGGCGGAGCGCCAAGCTCCTACAATGAGCAGTTCTTC. Its protein product is CATLGGAPSSYNEQFF. The chain employs TRBV19 and TRBJ2-1; D unresolved. V was clipped by 10 bases and J by 0 bases, with 19 bases between them. From germline, CDR1 is LNHDA and CDR2 SQIVND (reference sequence). The CDR3 loop spans 16 amino acids.

The chain has TRBV15 and TRBJ1-6; no definite D call. The V gene lost 1 base and the J gene lost 10 bases, with 14 bases spanning the gap. Germline lookup yields CDR1 LNHNV and CDR2 YYDKDF (reference sequence). CDR3 length: 15 amino acids. In nucleotides, the CDR3 is TGTGCCACCAGCAGAGCGACTGGGATTTTGTCACCCCTCCACTTT. It yields the protein CATSRATGILSPLHF. Complete variable domain (other parts from reference TRBV15 and TRBJ1-6): DAMVIQNPRYQVTQFGKPVTLSCSQTLNHNVMYWYQQKSSQAPKLLFHYYDKDFNNEADTPDNFQSRRPNTSFCFLDIRSPGLGDTAMYLCATSRATGILSPLHFGNGTRLTVT.

At least ten counts were recorded for this clonotype. The V gene is TRBV20-1, the J gene TRBJ1-1, with a possible D match to TRBD1 (6 bases). The CDR3 is 12 amino acids. In germline, CDR1 is DFQATT, CDR2 SNEGSKA (reference sequence). V was clipped by 3 bases and J by 4 bases, with 9 bases between them. The CDR3 DNA sequence: TGCAGTGCTAGTCCGGGGGCCACTGAAGCTTTCTTT. It yields the protein CSASPGATEAFF.